A single T cell receptor beta chain is shown here with its context. This CDR3 region has 13 residues. CDR1 and CDR2 from the germline V gene are SGHTA and FQGTGA. Trimming took 0 bases from V and 7 from J, leaving 9 bases between them. The data originate from a study of control samples from healthy donors and cancer patients. TCRdb's table, derived via immunoSEQ multiplex PCR, lists solely in-frame clones and lacks some. Counted here are some 200,000 clones, 90% to 95% occurring once; the ten biggest clones make up less than 1.6%. Sequenced: blood. This chain connects TRBV7-3 to TRBJ2-5, with a weak D call TRBD2 (6 bases). This sequence was found in a woman aged 25 to 39 in good health. CDR3 region: CASSLTWGGTQYF. DNA for the CDR3: TGTGCCAGCAGCTTAACCTGGGGAGGGACCCAGTACTTC.